This is a list of T cell receptor beta chains from one sample in a study of cytomegalovirus exposure and HLA in healthy donors. Sequenced by immunoSEQ multiplex PCR; TCRdb stores in-frame clones only, minus some. Of about 250,000 clones listed, approximately 84% are singletons. Input material: PBMCs. The source of these receptors is a man aged 18 to 29 in good health and CMV-seropositive. The conserved cysteine and the conserved F or W are not part of the CDR3 here. The order of the fields is V gene, clone size, CDR3 protein. The size of a clone is reported for some rows only, either as once, few or many, or as a class for expanded clones.

TRBV2 | NA | ASSVVGHRGADTQY
TRBV30 | once | AWSAPASDEQY
TRBV11-3 | NA | ASSFGRSTDTQY
TRBV15 | NA | ATSQGAGEIQPQH
TRBV13 | NA | ASRSRQRTVNTEAF
TRBV7-6 | few | ASSFSGSADTQY
TRBV30 | NA | AWRAINNEQF
TRBV9 | NA | ASSPSVPVMTYEQY
TRBV5-4 | NA | ASRRQENYGYT
TRBV7-2 | NA | ASSLDGWDRAIPQH
TRBV27 | NA | ASTHRGFTDTQY
TRBV7-7 | NA | ASSLLPTTATSEQF
TRBV27 | NA | ASSALRGHSNQPQH
TRBV19 | NA | ASSIGKADNQPQH
TRBV2 | NA | ASKQDRVSYNEQF
TRBV14 | NA | ASSRMNYGYT
TRBV30 | NA | AWSVPAGTQETQY
TRBV2 | NA | ASSYGPNQPQH
TRBV4-1 | NA | ASSHSPRGNTEAF
TRBV5-1 | NA | ASSLGGTSSYNEQF
TRBV4-2 | many | ASSQGGWDTGSGYT
TRBV27 | NA | ASGTGVYEQY
TRBV5-1 | NA | ASSPTGQGGEKLF
TRBV4-1 | NA | ASSQDPRETQY
TRBV5-1 | NA | ASSVAVNTEAF
TRBV4-1 | NA | ASSLGTGTYEQY
TRBV5-4 | few | ASNNRAGANVLT
TRBV5-4 | NA | ATWGSNTGELF
TRBV6-1 | NA | ATGGTGGHQPQH
TRBV5-6 | NA | ASSLTLDSYGYT
TRBV19 | once | ASSKGETNEKLF
TRBV27 | NA | ASRSWETEAF
TRBV5-4 | once | ASSLRDSIYEQY